Below, one T cell receptor beta chain is given with its context. Its antigen is still unknown. This entry belongs to a study of identical twins. Study observations and caveats: Fewer insertions were carried by abundant cord blood beta clonotypes, but none was seen in memory repertoires. Models underpredicted monozygotic twin sharing of out-of-frame TCR alpha.

The CDR3 has 16 amino acids. The J segment lost 1 base and the V segment lost 5 bases, leaving 7 bases of the junction unmatched. Germline V lookup: CDR1 LNHNV, CDR2 YYDKDF (reference sequence). Unique molecular identifiers were in the cDNA, with template-switch universal primer binding. One entry per CDR3 protein results from TCRdb running MiXCR on the 5' RACE reads. Here the sample spans 1.5 million or so distinct CDR3 sequences, 25% to 35% being singletons. Sequencing was performed on cord blood. The chain recombines TRBV15 with TRBJ1-5; 8 nucleotides match TRBD1. This TCR was recovered from a newborn girl in good health. CDR3 loop: CATSLDRGWSNQPQHF. As DNA, the CDR3 is TGTGCCACCAGCCTCGACAGGGGCTGGAGCAATCAGCCCCAGCATTTT.